This T cell receptor beta chain was found in a study of shared clonotypes between healthy human individuals. Generated by immunoSEQ multiplex PCR, the TCRdb table keeps only in-frame clones and is missing some. Of about 1.5 million clones in the sample, 95% to 97% are singletons; the top ten hold approximately 1.2%. Concerning this clone itself: No antigen is known for it.

The investigators split CD4+ cells into a CD45RA+ naive subset and a CD45RA-negative memory subset. Study findings and constraints: Generation probabilities of non-shared clonotypes were lower (relative to those shared by all four donors).

CDR1 and CDR2 from the germline V gene are LNHDA and SQIVND (reference sequence). This CDR3 contains 16 residues. Trimming cost V 4 bases and J 4 bases; bases outside gene matches: 10. The source material was naive CD4+ T cells sorted from blood. Subset in this sample: CD45RA+ positively selected. The receptor was isolated from a man aged 30-40 years in good health. This rearrangement joins TRBV19 to TRBJ1-5; 7 nucleotides align to TRBD1. The CDR3 DNA follows: TGTGCCAGTAGTAACATCGACGGGACAGTAAATCAGCCCCAGCATTTT. It specifies CASSNIDGTVNQPQHF.